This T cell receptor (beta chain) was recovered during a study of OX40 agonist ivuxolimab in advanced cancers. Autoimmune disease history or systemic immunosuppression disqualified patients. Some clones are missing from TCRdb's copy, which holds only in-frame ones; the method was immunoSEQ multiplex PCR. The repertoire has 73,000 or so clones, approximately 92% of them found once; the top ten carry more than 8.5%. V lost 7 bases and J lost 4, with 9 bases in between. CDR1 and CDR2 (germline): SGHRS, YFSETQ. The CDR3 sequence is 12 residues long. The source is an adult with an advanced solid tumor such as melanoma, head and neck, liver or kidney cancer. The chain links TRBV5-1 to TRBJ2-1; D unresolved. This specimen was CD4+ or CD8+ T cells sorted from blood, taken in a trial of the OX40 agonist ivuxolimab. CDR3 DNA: TGCGCCAGCTTTGGTGTGTACAATGAGCAGTTCTTC. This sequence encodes CASFGVYNEQFF.